Below are 10 T cell receptor beta chains sequenced from a single sample in a study of regulatory T cells in long-lasting Graves disease. Arm-PCR with iRepertoire HTBI primers amplified the CDR3 regions for these TCR beta libraries. Via MiXCR, TCRdb re-called the multiplex PCR reads, giving one row per CDR3 protein. This sample has approximately 540,000 distinct CDR3 sequences, with 9.5% to 15% found just once. Time point defined: newly diagnosed GD, antithyroid drugs for less than 3 months. PBMCs provided the RNA from which the TCR library was made. These sequences were also reported in another study, on T cells in Graves' hyperthyroidism and ophthalmopathy.

The sequenced sample was peripheral blood mononuclear cells (PBMCs), obtained at new diagnosis, from a patient treated with antithyroid drugs. All receptors derive from a woman in her twenties or thirties with Graves disease.

This clonotype has only a few counts. The V and J genes are TRBV5-1 and TRBJ2-5; D call uncertain. Trimming pared 4 bases from V and 7 bases from J, leaving 14 bases between. The CDR3 is 13 amino acids. Germline V gene sequence: CDR1 SGHRS, CDR2 YFSETQ. CDR3 bases: TGCGCCAGCAGCCTTGGATCCCTAGGGACCCAGTACTTC. Its protein is CASSLGSLGTQYF.

In this sample, this clonotype turned up many times. The chain links TRBV7-9 to TRBJ2-7; the D gene is possibly TRBD1 (5 bases). With 4 bases removed from V and 0 bases from J, the gap between germline ends came to 16 bases. The CDR3 extends over 16 amino acids. Germline V gene data show CDR1 as SEHNR and CDR2 as FQNEAQ (reference sequence). CDR3 bases: TGTGCCAGCAGCTCGACTGGACAATCAATCTCCTACGAGCAGTACTTC. It yields the protein CASSSTGQSISYEQYF.

This clonotype was detected ten times or more. The chain recombines TRBV18 with TRBJ1-2; a weak D match, TRBD1 (5 bases). Germline V gene data show CDR1 as KGHSH and CDR2 as LQKENI. This CDR3 has 14 amino acids. V was trimmed by 3 bases and J by 4 bases, leaving 12 bases between them. The CDR3 loop is CASSPRDGAYGYTF. The CDR3 coding sequence is TGTGCCAGCTCACCTCGGGACGGCGCCTATGGCTACACCTTC.

Notes on this clonotype: Possible read error: a much larger clone is one base away. CDR3 loop: CASSPPWRESYEQYF. In DNA, the CDR3 is TGCGCCAGCAGTCCCCCATGGCGGGAATCCTACGAGCAGTACTTC. The J gene is TRBJ2-7, the V gene TRBV4-3; D might be TRBD2 (6 bases). Per the germline V gene, CDR1 is LGHNA and CDR2 is YSLEER. The CDR3 is 15 amino acids. V shed 6 bases and J shed 1 base, with 16 bases lying between them.

About this clonotype: Given a much more abundant clone one base away, this may be a read error. This chain uses TRBV27 with TRBJ2-1, with no clear D. The CDR3 sequence is 12 residues long. Trimming cost V 6 bases and J 13 bases, with 16 bases left between them. The germline V gene has CDR1 MNHEY and CDR2 SMNVEV (reference sequence). Here the CDR3 DNA reads TGTGCCAGCAGGATCTATACGGAGACCCAGTTCTTC. Encoded protein: CASRIYTETQFF.

This clonotype was recorded at least ten times. J is TRBJ2-7 and V is TRBV7-9; weak D call: TRBD1 (6 bases). V shed 1 base and J shed 5 bases, with 9 bases lying between them. CDR3 size: 13 residues. Germline lookup yields CDR1 SEHNR and CDR2 FQNEAQ (reference sequence). CDR3 region: CASSLGTDHEQYF. As DNA, the CDR3 is TGTGCCAGCAGCTTAGGGACAGACCACGAGCAGTACTTC.

The genes are TRBV15 and TRBJ1-3, with unresolved D. The germline gives CDR1 LNHNV, CDR2 YYDKDF (reference sequence). Trimming left V 4 bases short and J 8 bases short, with 15 bases between. This CDR3 spans 14 amino acids. In DNA form, the CDR3 reads TGTGCCACCAGCAATGAAGTCCTTTGGCACACCATATATTTT. It is translated as CATSNEVLWHTIYF. Using reference TRBV15 and TRBJ1-3 for the parts outside the CDR3, the full variable domain is DAMVIQNPRYQVTQFGKPVTLSCSQTLNHNVMYWYQQKSSQAPKLLFHYYDKDFNNEADTPDNFQSRRPNTSFCFLDIRSPGLGDTAMYLCATSNEVLWHTIYFGEGSWLTVV.

This clonotype was seen at least ten times. J is TRBJ2-1 and V is TRBV7-3; 9 bases align to TRBD2. V was pared by 5 bases and J by 4 bases, with 9 bases of the junction left unmatched. The CDR3 runs 16 residues. Looked up from germline, CDR1 is SGHTA and CDR2 is FQGTGA. For the CDR3, the DNA is TGTGCCAGCAGCCCTTTAGCGGGAGTTAGATACAATGAGCAGTTCTTC. Its protein product is CASSPLAGVRYNEQFF.

A few counts support this clonotype. The chain recombines TRBV5-6 with TRBJ2-7; tentatively, D is TRBD2 (5 bases). The CDR3 spans 13 residues. Germline V gives CDR1 SGHDT, CDR2 YYEEEE. V dropped 1 base and J dropped 7 bases, with 12 bases sitting between them. DNA for the CDR3: TGTGCCAGCAGCTTGCCGGGATATCGGGAGCAGTACTTC. Translated, it gives CASSLPGYREQYF.

The chain joins TRBV7-3 to TRBJ1-1, with D unresolved. Deletions cut 3 bases from V and 5 bases from J, with 10 bases between. CDR1 is SGHTA and CDR2 is FQGTGA in the germline V gene. The CDR3 length is 13 residues. DNA for the CDR3: TGTGCCAGCAGCTTGGTGACGGCGACTGAAGCTTTCTTT. Its translation is CASSLVTATEAFF.